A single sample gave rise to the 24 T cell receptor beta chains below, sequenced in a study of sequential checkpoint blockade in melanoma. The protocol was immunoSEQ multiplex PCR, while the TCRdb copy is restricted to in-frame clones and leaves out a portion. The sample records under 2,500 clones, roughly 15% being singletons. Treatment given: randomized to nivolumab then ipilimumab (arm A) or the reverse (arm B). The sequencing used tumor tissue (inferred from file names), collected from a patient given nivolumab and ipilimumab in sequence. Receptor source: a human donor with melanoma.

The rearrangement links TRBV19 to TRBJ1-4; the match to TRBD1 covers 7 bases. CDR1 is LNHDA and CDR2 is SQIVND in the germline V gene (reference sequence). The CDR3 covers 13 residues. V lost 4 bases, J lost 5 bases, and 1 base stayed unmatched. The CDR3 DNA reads TGTGCCAGTAGTAAGACAGGGAATGAAAAACTGTTTTTT. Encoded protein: CASSKTGNEKLFF.

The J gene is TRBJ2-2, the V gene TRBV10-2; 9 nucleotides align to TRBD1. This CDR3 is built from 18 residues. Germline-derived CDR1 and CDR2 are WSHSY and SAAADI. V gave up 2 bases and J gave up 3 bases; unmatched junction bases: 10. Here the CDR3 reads CASSEPKQGAIDTGELFF. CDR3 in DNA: TGCGCCAGCAGTGAGCCAAAACAGGGGGCGATCGACACCGGGGAGCTGTTTTTT.

CDR3 region: CASTHRGEETQYF. The CDR3 DNA reads as TGTGCCAGTACCCACAGGGGAGAAGAGACCCAGTACTTC. J is TRBJ2-5 and V is TRBV19, with 7 positions matching TRBD1. The CDR3 spans 13 residues. Per germline, CDR1 LNHDA and CDR2 SQIVND (reference sequence). V shed 7 bases, J shed 3 bases, and the junction held 5 bases outside the gene matches.

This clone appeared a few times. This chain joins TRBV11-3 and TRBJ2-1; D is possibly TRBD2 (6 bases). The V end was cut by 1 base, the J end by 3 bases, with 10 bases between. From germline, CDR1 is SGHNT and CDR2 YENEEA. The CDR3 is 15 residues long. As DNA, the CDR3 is TGTGCCAGCAGCTTAGTTGCGACTAGCTACAATGAGCAGTTCTTC. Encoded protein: CASSLVATSYNEQFF.

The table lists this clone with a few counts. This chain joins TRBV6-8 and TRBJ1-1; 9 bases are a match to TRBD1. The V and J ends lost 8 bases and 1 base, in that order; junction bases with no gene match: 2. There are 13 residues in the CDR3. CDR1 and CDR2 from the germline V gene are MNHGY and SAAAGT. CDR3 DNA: TGTGCCAGCGGGACAGGGAGGAACACTGAAGCTTTCTTT. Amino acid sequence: CASGTGRNTEAFF.

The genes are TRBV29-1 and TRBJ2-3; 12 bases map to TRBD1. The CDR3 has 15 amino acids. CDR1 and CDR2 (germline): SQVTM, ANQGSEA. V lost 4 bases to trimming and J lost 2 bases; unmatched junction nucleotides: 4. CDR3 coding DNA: TGCAGCGTTGCCGGGACAGGGGGCCCCACAGATACGCAGTATTTT. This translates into CSVAGTGGPTDTQYF.

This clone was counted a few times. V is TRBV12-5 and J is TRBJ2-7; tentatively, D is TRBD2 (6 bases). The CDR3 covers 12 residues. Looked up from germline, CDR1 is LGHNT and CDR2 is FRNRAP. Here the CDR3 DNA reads TGTGCCAGCCGGGACTCGAAGAGCGAGCAGTACTTC. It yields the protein CASRDSKSEQYF. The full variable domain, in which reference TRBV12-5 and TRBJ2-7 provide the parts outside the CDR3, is DARVTQTPRHKVTEMGQEVTMRCQPILGHNTVFWYRQTMMQGLELLAYFRNRAPLDDSGMPKDRFSAEMPDATLATLKIQPSEPRDSAVYFCASRDSKSEQYFGPGTRLTVT.

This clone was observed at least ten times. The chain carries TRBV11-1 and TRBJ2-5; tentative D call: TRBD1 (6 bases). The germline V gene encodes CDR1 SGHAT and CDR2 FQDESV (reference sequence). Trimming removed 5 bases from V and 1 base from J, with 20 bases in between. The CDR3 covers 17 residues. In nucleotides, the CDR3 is TGTGCCAGCAGCCCAGCAACAGGGACCTACCTCCAAGAGACCCAGTACTTC. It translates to CASSPATGTYLQETQYF.

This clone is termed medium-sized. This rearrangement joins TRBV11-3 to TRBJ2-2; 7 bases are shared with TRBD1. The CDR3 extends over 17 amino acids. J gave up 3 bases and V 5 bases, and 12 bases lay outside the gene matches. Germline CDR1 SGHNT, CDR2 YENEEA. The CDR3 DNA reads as TGTGCCAGCAGCGTGGGACAGCCCTTTGATGACACCGGGGAGCTGTTTTTT. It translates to CASSVGQPFDDTGELFF.

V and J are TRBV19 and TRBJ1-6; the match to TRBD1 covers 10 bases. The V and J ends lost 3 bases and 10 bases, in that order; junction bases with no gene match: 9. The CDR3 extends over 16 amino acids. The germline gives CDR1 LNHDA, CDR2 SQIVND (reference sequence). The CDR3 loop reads CASSMPLTGGRSPLHF. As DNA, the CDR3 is TGTGCCAGTAGTATGCCCCTGACAGGGGGCAGGTCACCCCTCCACTTT. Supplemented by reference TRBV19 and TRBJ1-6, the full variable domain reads DGGITQSPKYLFRKEGQNVTLSCEQNLNHDAMYWYRQDPGQGLRLIYYSQIVNDFQKGDIAEGYSVSREKKESFPLTVTSAQKNPTAFYLCASSMPLTGGRSPLHFGNGTRLTVT.

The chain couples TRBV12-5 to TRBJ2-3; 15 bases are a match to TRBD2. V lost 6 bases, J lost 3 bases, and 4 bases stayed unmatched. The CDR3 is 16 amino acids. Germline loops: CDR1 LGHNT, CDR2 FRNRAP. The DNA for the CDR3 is TGTGCTAGTGGACCCGGACTAGCGGGGGGGACAGATACGCAGTATTTT. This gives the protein CASGPGLAGGTDTQYF.

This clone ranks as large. This CDR3 is CASSPNPGQGSTEAFF. The CDR3, as DNA: TGTGCCAGCAGCCCGAATCCGGGACAGGGATCCACTGAAGCTTTCTTT. V is TRBV11-3 and J is TRBJ1-1; 9 positions match TRBD1. V gave up 5 bases and J gave up 4 bases; unmatched junction bases: 11. The germline gives CDR1 SGHNT, CDR2 YENEEA. CDR3 size: 16 residues. Variable domain in full (rest from reference TRBV11-3 and TRBJ1-1): EAGVVQSPRYKIIEKKQPVAFWCNPISGHNTLYWYLQNLGQGPELLIRYENEEAVDDSQLPKDRFSAERLKGVDSTLKIQPAELGDSAVYLCASSPNPGQGSTEAFFGQGTRLTVV.

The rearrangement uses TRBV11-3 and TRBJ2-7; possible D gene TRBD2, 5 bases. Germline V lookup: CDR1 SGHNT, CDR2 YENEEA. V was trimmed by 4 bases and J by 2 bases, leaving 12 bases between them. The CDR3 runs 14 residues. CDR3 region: CASSSDSFPYEQYF. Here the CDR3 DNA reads TGTGCCAGCAGCTCGGACTCCTTCCCCTACGAGCAGTACTTC.

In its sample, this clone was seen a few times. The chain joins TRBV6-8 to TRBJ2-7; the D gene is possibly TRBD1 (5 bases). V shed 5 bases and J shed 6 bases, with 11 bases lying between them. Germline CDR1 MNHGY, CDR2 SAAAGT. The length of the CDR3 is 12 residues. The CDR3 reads CASSAVGAEQYF. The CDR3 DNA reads TGTGCCAGCAGTGCGGTAGGGGCCGAGCAGTACTTC.

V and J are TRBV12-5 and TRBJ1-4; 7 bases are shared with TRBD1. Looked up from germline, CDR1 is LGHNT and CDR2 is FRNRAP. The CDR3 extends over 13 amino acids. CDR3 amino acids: CAIQGLANEKLFF. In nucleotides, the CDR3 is TGTGCCATACAGGGGTTGGCTAATGAAAAACTGTTTTTT.

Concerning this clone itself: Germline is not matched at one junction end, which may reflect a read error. This chain's CDR3 is CAISPGTAQETQYF. The CDR3, as DNA: TGTGCCATCAGTCCCGGGACAGCACAAGAGACCCAGTACTTC. The rearrangement links TRBV6-8 to TRBJ2-5, with TRBD1 matching over 7 bases. Germline V gene sequence: CDR1 MNHGY, CDR2 SAAAGT. The CDR3 loop spans 14 amino acids.

This CDR3 reads CASSGYQPQHF. Written as DNA, the CDR3 is TGTGCCAGCAGTGGATATCAGCCCCAGCATTTT. The rearrangement joins TRBV6-7 to TRBJ1-5, with D unresolved. TRBV6-7 is designated an ORF whose function remains uncertain. The V gene lost 5 bases and the J gene lost 5 bases, with 4 bases spanning the gap. The CDR3 is 11 residues long.

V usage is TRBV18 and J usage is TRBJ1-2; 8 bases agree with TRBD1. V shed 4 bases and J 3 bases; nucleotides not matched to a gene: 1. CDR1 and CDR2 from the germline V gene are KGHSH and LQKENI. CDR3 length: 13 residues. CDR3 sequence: CASSRGQDYGYTF. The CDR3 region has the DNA TGTGCCAGCTCACGGGGACAGGACTATGGCTACACCTTC.

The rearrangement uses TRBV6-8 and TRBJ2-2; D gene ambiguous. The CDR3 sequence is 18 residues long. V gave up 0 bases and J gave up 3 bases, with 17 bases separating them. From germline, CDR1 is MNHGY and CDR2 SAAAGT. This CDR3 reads CASSYSGFWGGDTGELFF. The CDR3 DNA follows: TGTGCCAGCAGTTACTCCGGTTTCTGGGGTGGGGACACCGGGGAGCTGTTTTTT.

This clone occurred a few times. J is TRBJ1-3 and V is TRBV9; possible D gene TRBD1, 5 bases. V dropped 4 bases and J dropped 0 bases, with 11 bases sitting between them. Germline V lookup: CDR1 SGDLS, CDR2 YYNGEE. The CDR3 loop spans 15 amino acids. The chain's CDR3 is CASSRDGNSGNTIYF. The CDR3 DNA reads TGTGCCAGCAGCCGGGACGGAAACTCTGGAAACACCATATATTTT.

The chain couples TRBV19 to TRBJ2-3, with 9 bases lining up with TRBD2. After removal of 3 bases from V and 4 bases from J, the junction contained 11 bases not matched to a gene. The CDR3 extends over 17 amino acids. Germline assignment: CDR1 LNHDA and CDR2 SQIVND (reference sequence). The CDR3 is CASSMRFDAGGADTQYF. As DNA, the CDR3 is TGTGCCAGTAGTATGAGATTCGACGCGGGGGGGGCAGATACGCAGTATTTT.

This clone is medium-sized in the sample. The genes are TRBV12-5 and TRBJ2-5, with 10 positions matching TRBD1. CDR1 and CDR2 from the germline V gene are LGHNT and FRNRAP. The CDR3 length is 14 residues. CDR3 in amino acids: CASTLTGGLETQYF. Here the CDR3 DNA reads TGTGCCAGCACCCTGACAGGGGGCTTAGAGACCCAGTACTTC.

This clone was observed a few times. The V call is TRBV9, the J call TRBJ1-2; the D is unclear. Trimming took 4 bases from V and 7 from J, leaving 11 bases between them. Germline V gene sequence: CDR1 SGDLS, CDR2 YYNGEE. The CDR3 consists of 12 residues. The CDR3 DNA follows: TGTGCCAGCAGCCTTGGTGGGGTTGGCTACACCTTC. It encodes CASSLGGVGYTF.

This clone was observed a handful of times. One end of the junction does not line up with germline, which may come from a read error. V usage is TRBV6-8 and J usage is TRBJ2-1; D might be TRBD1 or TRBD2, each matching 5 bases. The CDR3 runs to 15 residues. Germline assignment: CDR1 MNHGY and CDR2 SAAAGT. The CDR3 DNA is TGTGCCATCAGTGGGGCGGGTAACAACTACAATGAGCAGTTCTTC. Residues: CAISGAGNNYNEQFF.